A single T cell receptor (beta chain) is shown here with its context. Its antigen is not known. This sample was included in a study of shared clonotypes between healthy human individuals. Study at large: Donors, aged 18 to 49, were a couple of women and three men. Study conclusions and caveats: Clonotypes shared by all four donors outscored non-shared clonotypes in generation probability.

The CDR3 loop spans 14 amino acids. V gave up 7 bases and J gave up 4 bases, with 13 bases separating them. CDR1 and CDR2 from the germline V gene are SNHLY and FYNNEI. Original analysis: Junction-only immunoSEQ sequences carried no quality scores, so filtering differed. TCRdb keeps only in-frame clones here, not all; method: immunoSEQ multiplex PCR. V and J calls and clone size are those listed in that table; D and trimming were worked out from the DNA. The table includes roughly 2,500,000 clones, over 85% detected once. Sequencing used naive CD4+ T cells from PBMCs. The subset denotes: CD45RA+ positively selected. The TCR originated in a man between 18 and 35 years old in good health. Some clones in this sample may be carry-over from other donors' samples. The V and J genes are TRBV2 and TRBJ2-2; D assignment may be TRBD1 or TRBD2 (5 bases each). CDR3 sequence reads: CASTEGSFTGELFF. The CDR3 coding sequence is TGTGCCAGCACCGAGGGGAGCTTCACCGGGGAGCTGTTTTTT.